The 29 T cell receptor beta chains given below trace back to one sample, sequenced in a study of T cell responses to AZD1222 COVID-19 vaccine. Sequencing was performed with immunoSEQ multiplex PCR; in TCRdb, only in-frame clones are kept and a portion is missing. The sample contains about 92,000 clones, roughly nine tenths of which appear only once. The sequenced sample was peripheral blood, obtained on day 0 of AZD1222 vaccination. The receptors derive from an adult in good health.

V usage is TRBV15 and J usage is TRBJ1-6; 10 positions match TRBD1. Germline assignment: CDR1 LNHNV and CDR2 YYDKDF (reference sequence). Unmatched junction bases numbered 8, after V lost 4 bases and J lost 11 bases. This CDR3 region has 15 residues. CDR3 sequence (DNA): TGTGCCACCAGCATACAGGGACAGGGGTGGACACCCCTCCACTTT. This codes for CATSIQGQGWTPLHF.

The chain has TRBV4-3 and TRBJ2-7, with TRBD2 identical over 8 bases. This CDR3 spans 14 amino acids. Germline CDR1 reads LGHNA; CDR2 reads YSLEER. The V segment lost 0 bases and the J segment 6 bases; nucleotides outside the gene matches: 4. The CDR3 DNA follows: TGCGCCAGCAGCCAAGAATCGGGAGGGATCGAGCAGTACTTC. It specifies CASSQESGGIEQYF.

The V call is TRBV30, the J call TRBJ1-5, with no clear D. The ends were cut back, 2 bases at V and 3 bases at J, with 8 bases in the middle. From germline, CDR1 is GTSNPN and CDR2 SVGIG (reference sequence). This CDR3 region has 13 residues. The CDR3: CAWSSRSNQPQHF. The CDR3 DNA sequence: TGTGCCTGGAGTTCCCGGTCCAATCAGCCCCAGCATTTT.

This clone has just one count. V and J are TRBV30 and TRBJ1-1; 7 bases align to TRBD1. The trim removed 5 bases at V and 8 bases at J, leaving 5 bases unmatched. Germline V gene lookup returns CDR1 GTSNPN and CDR2 SVGIG (reference sequence). The CDR3 loop spans 11 amino acids. CDR3 sequence (DNA): TGTGCCTGGGGACAGGTCCAAGAAGCTTTCTTT. Residues: CAWGQVQEAFF.

The genes are TRBV9 and TRBJ2-3; D uncertain. CDR1 is SGDLS, CDR2 YYNGEE, per germline. This CDR3 spans 9 amino acids. V was cut by 8 bases and J by 11 bases, with 9 bases left in between. The CDR3 bases are TGTGCCAGTGGCCCCGGGCAGTATTTT. Translating it yields CASGPGQYF. The variable domain in full, completed from reference TRBV9 and TRBJ2-3, reads DSGVTQTPKHLITATGQRVTLRCSPRSGDLSVYWYQQSLDQGLQFLIQYYNGEERAKGNILERFSAQQFPDLHSELNLSSLELGDSALYFCASGPGQYFGPGTRLTVL.

The rearrangement links TRBV7-2 to TRBJ1-4, with D perhaps TRBD1 (5 bases). CDR1 is SGHTA, CDR2 FQGNSA, per germline. The CDR3 has 15 amino acids. V was cut by 5 bases and J by 2 bases, with 12 bases left in between. CDR3 coding DNA: TGTGCCAGCAGCCCTCAGCGGGGCACTAATGAAAAACTGTTTTTT. Protein: CASSPQRGTNEKLFF.

The rearrangement joins TRBV19 to TRBJ1-2, with unresolved D. Germline V lookup: CDR1 LNHDA, CDR2 SQIVND (reference sequence). V gave up 5 bases and J gave up 8 bases, with 18 bases separating them. The CDR3 loop spans 14 amino acids. Here the CDR3 DNA reads TGTGCCAGTAGTCGGGTGCCGGACGTGCAGGGCTACACCTTC. Its translation: CASSRVPDVQGYTF.

This chain uses TRBV19 with TRBJ1-4; D uncertain. This CDR3 spans 14 amino acids. The V gene's germline CDR1 is LNHDA and CDR2 SQIVND (reference sequence). V was trimmed by 3 bases and J by 0 bases, leaving 5 bases between them. CDR3 in DNA: TGTGCCAGTAGTATCCGGGCAACTAATGAAAAACTGTTTTTT. This gives the protein CASSIRATNEKLFF.

The gene calls are TRBV7-2 and TRBJ1-1; tentatively, D is TRBD1 (6 bases). V was trimmed by 1 base and J by 6 bases, leaving 12 bases between them. The CDR3 covers 14 residues. The germline V gene encodes CDR1 SGHTA and CDR2 FQGNSA. CDR3 protein: CASSLVTGYSEAFF. The CDR3 region has the DNA TGTGCCAGCAGCTTAGTAACAGGGTACTCTGAAGCTTTCTTT.

The chain combines TRBV16 with TRBJ2-4; either TRBD1 or TRBD2 may supply D (5 bases each). The CDR3 consists of 15 residues. Per the germline V gene, CDR1 is KGHSY and CDR2 is FQNENV. Trimming took off 2 bases at V and 8 bases at J, with 16 bases between the two ends. In DNA, the CDR3 is TGTGCCAGCAGCCAAGTCATACCCCCGGGACACATTCAGTACTTC. It codes for CASSQVIPPGHIQYF. Combining the CDR3 with reference TRBV16 and TRBJ2-4 gives the whole variable domain GEEVAQTPKHLVRGEGQKAKLYCAPIKGHSYVFWYQQVLKNEFKFLISFQNENVFDETGMPKERFSAKCLPNSPCSLEIQATKLEDSAVYFCASSQVIPPGHIQYFGAGTRLSVL.

This rearrangement joins TRBV9 to TRBJ1-4; D uncertain. This CDR3 has 17 residues. Germline CDR1 is SGDLS and CDR2 is YYNGEE. The V gene lost 4 bases and the J gene lost 11 bases, with 27 bases spanning the gap. The DNA of the CDR3 is TGTGCCAGCAGCCCAATAGGAGGCGGGTCCGGGCTTGGGAAACTGTTTTTT. Residues: CASSPIGGGSGLGKLFF. The full variable domain, completed using reference TRBV9 and TRBJ1-4, is DSGVTQTPKHLITATGQRVTLRCSPRSGDLSVYWYQQSLDQGLQFLIQYYNGEERAKGNILERFSAQQFPDLHSELNLSSLELGDSALYFCASSPIGGGSGLGKLFFGSGTQLSVL.

The chain links TRBV6-5 to TRBJ1-2; no clear D gene. There are 13 residues in the CDR3. The germline CDR1 and CDR2 sequences are MNHEY and SVGAGI. V gave up 7 bases and J gave up 2 bases, with 11 bases separating them. The CDR3 is CASKAGLNYGYTF. CDR3 coding DNA: TGTGCCAGCAAGGCTGGGTTGAACTATGGCTACACCTTC.

V is TRBV7-2 and J is TRBJ2-3; 10 bases fit TRBD1. Germline V gene sequence: CDR1 SGHTA, CDR2 FQGNSA. The CDR3 runs to 17 residues. V shed 5 bases and J 2 bases; nucleotides not matched to a gene: 10. CDR3 sequence reads: CASSGSGTGAITDTQYF. The CDR3 DNA reads as TGTGCCAGCAGCGGATCCGGGACAGGGGCGATCACAGATACGCAGTATTTT. The full variable domain, with the rest looked up from reference TRBV7-2 and TRBJ2-3, is GAGVSQSPSNKVTEKGKDVELRCDPISGHTALYWYRQSLGQGLEFLIYFQGNSAPDKSGLPSDRFSAERTGGSVSTLTIQRTQQEDSAVYLCASSGSGTGAITDTQYFGPGTRLTVL.

The rearrangement links TRBV27 to TRBJ1-1; 9 bases fit TRBD1. V trimming: 3 bases; J trimming: 7 bases; junction bases outside the gene matches: 12. There are 16 residues in the CDR3. CDR1 and CDR2 from the germline V gene are MNHEY and SMNVEV (reference sequence). The CDR3 sequence: CASSFIQGAGPLEAFF. CDR3 sequence (DNA): TGTGCCAGCAGTTTCATACAGGGGGCGGGGCCCCTTGAAGCTTTCTTT.

This sequence joins TRBV19 and TRBJ1-4, with D unresolved. The CDR3 spans 14 residues. V was shortened by 5 bases and J by 8 bases, with 15 bases between the two germline ends. The germline V gene has CDR1 LNHDA and CDR2 SQIVND (reference sequence). The CDR3 sequence: CASSDRSLSEKLFF. Written as DNA, the CDR3 is TGTGCCAGTAGTGACCGGTCATTAAGCGAAAAACTGTTTTTT.

V usage is TRBV4-1 and J usage is TRBJ1-1, with D possibly being TRBD1 (6 bases). The V end lost 6 bases, the J end lost 4 bases, and 15 bases lay between the germline ends. CDR3 length equals 14 residues. The germline gives CDR1 MGHRA, CDR2 YSYEKL. For the CDR3, the DNA is TGCGCCAGCAGACAGACAGGTCCGGGCACTGAAGCTTTCTTT. Its translation: CASRQTGPGTEAFF.

V and J are TRBV5-1 and TRBJ1-2; 11 bases align to TRBD1. J gave up 6 bases and V 4 bases, and 8 bases lay outside the gene matches. Germline V gene data show CDR1 as SGHRS and CDR2 as YFSETQ. The CDR3 loop spans 15 amino acids. The CDR3 bases are TGCGCCAGCAGCCGCAGGACAGGGGGCGAGGATGGCTACACCTTC. This codes for CASSRRTGGEDGYTF.

The chain combines TRBV14 with TRBJ1-2; possibly TRBD1 for D (5 bases). The V and J ends lost 2 bases and 2 bases respectively, with 15 bases between them. Germline CDR1 reads SGHDN; CDR2 reads FVKESK. CDR3 size: 16 residues. The CDR3 reads CASSQQLGTLNYGYTF. The CDR3 coding sequence is TGTGCCAGCAGCCAACAACTGGGGACTTTAAACTATGGCTACACCTTC.

V usage is TRBV18 and J usage is TRBJ2-5; D gene unclear. CDR3 length: 14 amino acids. V lost 0 bases, J lost 1 base, and 6 bases lay in between. CDR1 and CDR2 (germline): KGHSH, LQKENI. The CDR3 here is CASSPPSGQETQYF. Here the CDR3 DNA reads TGTGCCAGCTCACCACCTTCAGGCCAAGAGACCCAGTACTTC. Drawing the rest from reference TRBV18 and TRBJ2-5, the complete variable domain is NAGVMQNPRHLVRRRGQEARLRCSPMKGHSHVYWYRQLPEEGLKFMVYLQKENIIDESGMPKERFSAEFPKEGPSILRIQQVVRGDSAAYFCASSPPSGQETQYFGPGTRLLVL.

The gene calls are TRBV6-4 and TRBJ1-4, with 7 nucleotides matching TRBD1. Germline CDR1 is MRHNA and CDR2 is SNTAGT. Germline trimming cut 6 bases from V and 2 bases from J; bases unmatched to any gene: 6. The CDR3 has 15 amino acids. The CDR3, as DNA: TGTGCCAGCAGCGCCAGGGGGGAGACTAATGAAAAACTGTTTTTT. Encoded protein: CASSARGETNEKLFF.

CDR3 nucleotides: TGTGCCAGTAGGGCCCGGGACACAAACTATGGCTACACCTTC. Translation: CASRARDTNYGYTF. The chain carries TRBV19 and TRBJ1-2; a weak D match, TRBD1 (6 bases). The length of the CDR3 is 14 residues. Germline loops: CDR1 LNHDA, CDR2 SQIVND (reference sequence). Trimming took off 6 bases at V and 2 bases at J, with 13 bases between the two ends.

The J gene is TRBJ2-2, the V gene TRBV4-1; D is unclear. V dropped 1 base and J dropped 4 bases, with 7 bases sitting between them. The CDR3 loop spans 14 amino acids. Germline CDR1 is MGHRA and CDR2 is YSYEKL. For the CDR3, the DNA is TGCGCCAGCAGCCAAGGGGCAATCACCGGGGAGCTGTTTTTT. Its protein is CASSQGAITGELFF.

This clone occurred once. This sequence joins TRBV2 and TRBJ2-7, with 7 bases that match TRBD2. The germline V gene encodes CDR1 SNHLY and CDR2 FYNNEI. This CDR3 has 13 amino acids. After removal of 7 bases from V and 4 bases from J, the junction contained 7 bases not matched to a gene. This CDR3 reads CASISGPGYEQYF. CDR3 DNA sequence: TGTGCCAGCATTAGCGGGCCGGGATACGAGCAGTACTTC.

The chain uses TRBV29-1 and TRBJ2-7; possible D gene TRBD1, 6 bases. The V end lost 5 bases, the J end lost 3 bases, and 17 bases lay between the germline ends. This CDR3 contains 14 residues. Germline values: CDR1 SQVTM, CDR2 ANQGSEA. The DNA of the CDR3 is TGCAGCGTTAACCCCCAGGGGTCAAGCTACGAGCAGTACTTC. Translation: CSVNPQGSSYEQYF.

The J gene is TRBJ2-2, the V gene TRBV24-1; D uncertain. There are 15 residues in the CDR3. V was shortened by 3 bases and J by 6 bases, with 13 bases between the two germline ends. CDR1 KGHDR and CDR2 SFDVKD come from the germline V gene. The CDR3 DNA is TGTGCCACCAGTGATACCTCAGGAATCGCCGGGGAGCTGTTTTTT. Its translation is CATSDTSGIAGELFF.

This clone was recorded many times. The CDR3: CASSVGLAGGSSYEQYF. The DNA of the CDR3 is TGTGCCAGCAGTGTTGGACTAGCGGGAGGAAGCTCCTACGAGCAGTACTTC. The chain couples TRBV9 to TRBJ2-7; 14 bases align to TRBD2. Germline CDR1 SGDLS, CDR2 YYNGEE. The CDR3 covers 17 residues. V lost 5 bases, J lost 0 bases, and 7 bases stayed unmatched.

V gene TRBV5-1 combines with J gene TRBJ1-1; D uncertain. Germline values: CDR1 SGHRS, CDR2 YFSETQ. This CDR3 region has 13 residues. The germline V and J ends were trimmed by 5 bases and 1 base, with 9 bases remaining between them. CDR3: CASSATTNTEAFF. The CDR3 DNA reads TGCGCCAGCAGTGCCACAACGAACACTGAAGCTTTCTTT.

J is TRBJ2-5 and V is TRBV19; possibly TRBD2 for D (5 bases). The CDR3 extends over 14 amino acids. Germline CDR1 is LNHDA and CDR2 is SQIVND (reference sequence). Between the trimmed V and J ends, which lost 3 bases and 5 bases, there was a span of 13 bases. The CDR3 loop reads CASSIRPRGETQYF. DNA for the CDR3: TGTGCCAGTAGTATCCGACCTCGGGGTGAGACCCAGTACTTC.

V usage is TRBV7-9 and J usage is TRBJ2-2; D not certain. Germline loops: CDR1 SEHNR, CDR2 FQNEAQ (reference sequence). V was shortened by 3 bases and J by 1 base, with 6 bases between the two germline ends. The CDR3 has 14 residues. CDR3 nucleotide sequence: TGTGCCAGCAGCTTTGACCGGAACACCGGGGAGCTGTTTTTT. This codes for CASSFDRNTGELFF.